This is a list of T cell receptor beta chains from one sample in a study of T cell responses to AZD1222 COVID-19 vaccine. Only in-frame clones appear in the TCRdb table, and some are missing; sequencing was by immunoSEQ multiplex PCR. In the table there are under 150,000 clones, 85% to 90% of which are singletons. The material sequenced was peripheral blood, taken on day 0 of AZD1222 vaccination. These receptors came from an adult in good health. The CDR3 runs from the conserved cysteine through the conserved F or W. Fields, in order: clone size, CDR3 length, J gene, V gene, D gene, CDR3 DNA, CDR3 protein. A D gene is named only where the DNA matches it firmly. The listing skips clone size in some rows; elsewhere it reads once, few, many or a size class.

>NA|14|TRBJ2-3|TRBV19|NA
TGTGCCAGTATGCTCGGTCAGGCGGTGGGTACGCAGTATTTT
CASMLGQAVGTQYF
>NA|17|TRBJ1-6|TRBV2|NA
TGTGCCAGCAGATCCTCCAGGGAAAGCTCCTATAATTCACCCCTCCACTTT
CASRSSRESSYNSPLHF
>NA|14|TRBJ2-7|TRBV3-1/TRBV3-2|NA
TGTGCCAGCAGCCGGACGGGGAGCTCCTACGAGCAGTACTTC
CASSRTGSSYEQYF
>NA|13|TRBJ2-1|TRBV27|NA
TGTGCCAGCAGTTTATGGGCTAACAATGAGCAGTTCTTC
CASSLWANNEQFF
>NA|15|TRBJ2-7|TRBV5-1|TRBD1
TGCGCCAGCAGCCCAGGGACAGGGGAGGCCTACGAGCAGTACTTC
CASSPGTGEAYEQYF
>NA|13|TRBJ2-3|TRBV20-1|NA
TGCAGTGCTAGTCGGGAGATGGGAGATACGCAGTATTTT
CSASREMGDTQYF
>NA|15|TRBJ1-2|TRBV27|NA
TGTGCCAGCAGTTGGTACTCGGGAGGGAACTATGGCTACACCTTC
CASSWYSGGNYGYTF
>NA|15|TRBJ1-2|TRBV20-1|TRBD1
TGCAGTGCTAGTACAGGGGGGCAGGGGGCTGGTGGCTACACCTTC
CSASTGGQGAGGYTF
>NA|13|TRBJ2-5|TRBV7-2|NA
TGTGCCAGCAGCCCCGGGGGATCAGAGACCCAGTACTTC
CASSPGGSETQYF
>NA|20|TRBJ2-3|TRBV18|TRBD2
TGTGCCAGCTCACCACCGAAGCTCTCTCTAGGCGGGGGGGCCCCATATACGCAGTATTTT
CASSPPKLSLGGGAPYTQYF
>NA|14|TRBJ2-7|TRBV2|NA
TGTGCCAGCTGGCGCGGGACTGAAACCTACGAGCAGTACTTC
CASWRGTETYEQYF
>NA|15|TRBJ2-3|TRBV13|NA
TGTGCCAGCAGCTTAGGGGGGCGTCGCACAGATACGCAGTATTTT
CASSLGGRRTDTQYF
>NA|14|TRBJ2-3|TRBV5-4|TRBD2
TGTGCCAGCAGCCTAGCGGAGCGCACAGATACGCAGTATTTT
CASSLAERTDTQYF
>once|14|TRBJ1-4|TRBV30|NA
TGTGCCTGGAGTCCGGGACGGGGGAATGAAAAACTGTTTTTT
CAWSPGRGNEKLFF
>NA|16|TRBJ2-1|TRBV10-2|TRBD2
TGCGCCAGCAGTGAGCCTAGCGGGCCTTCCTACAATGAGCAGTTCTTC
CASSEPSGPSYNEQFF
>NA|11|TRBJ2-4|TRBV19|NA
TGTGCCAGTAGTAGGGGGACGGAAGAGTACTTC
CASSRGTEEYF
>NA|15|TRBJ1-5|TRBV7-2|NA
TGTGCCAGCAGCCCCCGAAGGGGGATGGACCAGCCCCAGCATTTT
CASSPRRGMDQPQHF
>NA|14|TRBJ1-4|TRBV5-4|TRBD1
TGTGCCAGCAGTCGACAGGGGGGTAATGAAAAACTGTTTTTT
CASSRQGGNEKLFF
>NA|11|TRBJ2-1|TRBV6-6|NA
TGTGCCAGCAGTTACCGCGTGGAGCAGTTCTTC
CASSYRVEQFF
>NA|14|TRBJ2-2|TRBV7-2|NA
TGTGCCAGCAGACGGGACACGAACACCGGGGAGCTGTTTTTT
CASRRDTNTGELFF
>NA|17|TRBJ1-3|TRBV9|TRBD1
TGTGCCAGCAGCGCACACAGGGGGCAATACTCTGGAAACACCATATATTTT
CASSAHRGQYSGNTIYF
>NA|14|TRBJ1-2|TRBV6-5|TRBD1
TGTGCCAGCAGGGATGCACAGGGGTCGGCTGGCTACACCTTC
CASRDAQGSAGYTF
>NA|13|TRBJ2-7|TRBV15|TRBD2
TGTGCCACTTCACTAGCGGACCCCTACGAGCAGTACTTC
CATSLADPYEQYF